The 31 T cell receptor beta chains in this list originate from one sample, sequenced in a study of blood T cell repertoires in COVID-19. Sequencing was performed with immunoSEQ multiplex PCR; in TCRdb, only in-frame clones are kept and a portion is missing. Of 100,000 to 150,000 clones in the sample, around 87% were seen once. Sequences were obtained from peripheral blood. The receptors were gathered from a man in his forties or fifties with active COVID-19.

With regard to this clone: No conserved phenylalanine or tryptophan is present at the end of the CDR3, so a read error is the likely explanation. The limits of the CDR3 on the DNA are not certain, so only TCRdb's listed CDR3 is given. This chain connects TRBV21-1 to TRBJ2-3; the table gives TRBD1 as D, unverified against the DNA. TRBV21-1 is classified as a pseudogene. The CDR3 comprises 12 residues, both ends counted. CDR3 region: CASSAGRGRGVV.

V and J are TRBV19 and TRBJ1-2, with a weak D call TRBD1 (5 bases). Deletions cut 2 bases from V and 5 bases from J, with 6 bases between. This CDR3 has 12 residues. Germline-derived CDR1 and CDR2 are LNHDA and SQIVND (reference sequence). As DNA, the CDR3 is TGTGCCAGTAGTATACCAGGGTATGGCTACACCTTC. This encodes CASSIPGYGYTF.

The genes are TRBV7-2 and TRBJ2-2, with a tentative D call TRBD2 (6 bases). The CDR3 is 17 residues long. CDR1 SGHTA and CDR2 FQGNSA come from the germline V gene. Trimming shortened V by 4 bases and J by 2 bases, and 17 bases separated the two germline ends. CDR3: CASSSPGRGLNTGELFF. CDR3 nucleotides: TGTGCCAGCAGCTCCCCAGGGCGGGGTCTCAACACCGGGGAGCTGTTTTTT.

The chain employs TRBV5-6 and TRBJ1-3, with D possibly TRBD1 on 6 matching bases. There are 16 residues in the CDR3. Trimming stripped 3 bases from V and 3 bases from J, with 16 bases between. CDR1 and CDR2 from the germline V gene are SGHDT and YYEEEE. The CDR3 region has the DNA TGTGCCAGCAGCTCGGCGGGGGGGGGCCGTGGAAACACCATATATTTT. It encodes CASSSAGGGRGNTIYF.

The gene calls are TRBV19 and TRBJ1-4; 8 positions match TRBD1. This CDR3 has 15 residues. With 3 bases clipped from V and 8 bases from J, the junction kept 8 bases outside the gene matches. Germline CDR1 LNHDA, CDR2 SQIVND (reference sequence). The CDR3: CASSILGTGTEKLFF. The CDR3 coding sequence is TGTGCCAGTAGTATTCTCGGGACAGGAACCGAAAAACTGTTTTTT.

The V and J genes are TRBV30 and TRBJ1-2; no definite D call. CDR3 size: 12 residues. Germline CDR1 is GTSNPN and CDR2 is SVGIG (reference sequence). The V gene lost 0 bases and the J gene lost 8 bases, with 10 bases spanning the gap. The DNA of the CDR3 is TGTGCCTGGAGTGTAAAGGAGGTCGGCTACACCTTC. It is translated as CAWSVKEVGYTF.

V usage is TRBV7-2 and J usage is TRBJ2-1, with D perhaps matching TRBD1 (6 bases). Trimming shortened V by 4 bases and J by 7 bases, and 17 bases separated the two germline ends. The CDR3 runs to 15 residues. Per the germline V gene, CDR1 is SGHTA and CDR2 is FQGNSA. The CDR3 region has the DNA TGTGCCAGCAGCTCGGGGCTAGGCACAGGGAATGAGCAGTTCTTC. It encodes CASSSGLGTGNEQFF.

This chain connects TRBV2 to TRBJ2-7; 11 bases match TRBD1. This CDR3 is built from 14 residues. Germline V gene lookup returns CDR1 SNHLY and CDR2 FYNNEI. The V and J ends lost 7 bases and 7 bases, in that order; junction bases with no gene match: 9. CDR3 nucleotide sequence: TGTGCCAGCACTCTCTCGGACAGGGGGCAGGAGCAGTACTTC. Translation: CASTLSDRGQEQYF.

This clone was observed once. The chain employs TRBV5-1 and TRBJ2-7; 14 bases agree with TRBD2. The germline gives CDR1 SGHRS, CDR2 YFSETQ. This CDR3 comprises 18 residues. V gave up 4 bases and J gave up 0 bases; unmatched junction bases: 9. CDR3 DNA: TGCGCCAGCAGCCCGGGCGGGACTAGCGGGGGTCTCTCCTACGAGCAGTACTTC. Its translation: CASSPGGTSGGLSYEQYF.

The chain is built from TRBV29-1 and TRBJ2-4; maybe TRBD1 (6 bases). V lost 3 bases, J lost 5 bases, and 8 bases lay in between. The CDR3 sequence is 12 residues long. CDR1 SQVTM and CDR2 ANQGSEA come from the germline V gene. The DNA of the CDR3 is TGCAGCGTTGACCCAGGGGAAAACATTCAGTACTTC. It is translated as CSVDPGENIQYF.

A remark on this clone: This CDR3 is also generated by other DNA sequences in the sample. The V call is TRBV5-6, the J call TRBJ1-1; no definite D call. The CDR3 spans 15 residues. Germline V gene lookup returns CDR1 SGHDT and CDR2 YYEEEE. Trimming pared 0 bases from V and 4 bases from J, leaving 13 bases between. CDR3 region: CASSLGLGLGTEAFF. In DNA, the CDR3 is TGTGCCAGCAGCTTGGGGCTGGGCCTCGGCACTGAAGCTTTCTTT.

The chain links TRBV12-3 or TRBV12-4 to TRBJ1-2; perhaps TRBD1 as D (6 bases). This CDR3 has 13 amino acids. Trimming stripped 4 bases from V and 5 bases from J, with 11 bases between. The chain's CDR3 is CASSSKQGYGYTF. CDR3 nucleotides: TGTGCCAGCAGTTCCAAGCAGGGGTATGGCTACACCTTC.

The rearrangement joins TRBV3-1 (or the pseudogene TRBV3-2) to TRBJ1-6; 10 nucleotides line up with TRBD1. V trimming: 1 base; J trimming: 2 bases; junction bases outside the gene matches: 2. Germline V gene sequence: CDR1 LGHDT, CDR2 YNNKEL (reference sequence). CDR3 length: 17 residues. CDR3 protein: CASSQGTGGTYNSPLHF. In DNA, the CDR3 is TGTGCCAGCAGCCAAGGGACAGGGGGGACCTATAATTCACCCCTCCACTTT.

V is TRBV6-1 and J is TRBJ1-3; TRBD1 matches 8 bases. Germline CDR1 is MNHNS and CDR2 is SASEGT. Losses at the gene ends were 2 bases for V and 5 bases for J; bases not matched to a gene: 5. The length of the CDR3 is 15 residues. DNA of the CDR3: TGTGCCAGCAGTGAACCGCAGGGGGCGAGAAACACCATATATTTT. This gives the protein CASSEPQGARNTIYF.

The chain joins TRBV2 to TRBJ2-4, with no clear D. The germline V gene encodes CDR1 SNHLY and CDR2 FYNNEI. Trimming stripped 6 bases from V and 4 bases from J, with 4 bases between. The CDR3 spans 11 residues. This CDR3 reads CASSSKNIQYF. The CDR3 nucleotides read TGTGCCAGCAGCTCTAAAAACATTCAGTACTTC. Combining the CDR3 with reference TRBV2 and TRBJ2-4 gives the whole variable domain EPEVTQTPSHQVTQMGQEVILRCVPISNHLYFYWYRQILGQKVEFLVSFYNNEISEKSEIFDDQFSVERPDGSNFTLKIRSTKLEDSAMYFCASSSKNIQYFGAGTRLSVL.

The V gene is TRBV18, the J gene TRBJ1-5; 8 bases agree with TRBD1. The germline CDR1 and CDR2 sequences are KGHSH and LQKENI. CDR3 length equals 15 residues. V lost 3 bases to trimming and J lost 9 bases; unmatched junction nucleotides: 10. The CDR3 here is CASSPRSGQGGPQHF. The DNA for the CDR3 is TGTGCCAGCTCACCGAGGAGTGGACAGGGTGGGCCCCAGCATTTT.

The chain couples TRBV7-2 to TRBJ2-4; 9 nucleotides align to TRBD2. The V segment lost 5 bases and the J segment 8 bases; nucleotides outside the gene matches: 16. Germline CDR1 SGHTA, CDR2 FQGNSA. The CDR3 covers 17 residues. The CDR3: CASSPRTSVGDRHIQYF. The CDR3 bases are TGTGCCAGCAGCCCCAGGACTAGCGTCGGGGATAGGCACATTCAGTACTTC. Complete variable domain (other parts from reference TRBV7-2 and TRBJ2-4): GAGVSQSPSNKVTEKGKDVELRCDPISGHTALYWYRQSLGQGLEFLIYFQGNSAPDKSGLPSDRFSAERTGGSVSTLTIQRTQQEDSAVYLCASSPRTSVGDRHIQYFGAGTRLSVL.

The chain carries TRBV6-5 and TRBJ1-1; tentatively, D is TRBD1 (6 bases). Trimming took 5 bases from V and 5 from J, leaving 12 bases between them. Germline V gene sequence: CDR1 MNHEY, CDR2 SVGAGI. The CDR3 is 13 amino acids. In nucleotides, the CDR3 is TGTGCCAGCAGTCGTGGGAGGGGGACTGAAGCTTTCTTT. Translated: CASSRGRGTEAFF.

The chain carries TRBV9 and TRBJ1-6, with 7 nucleotides matching TRBD1. The CDR3 consists of 16 residues. Germline CDR1 SGDLS, CDR2 YYNGEE. The V and J ends lost 0 bases and 7 bases, in that order; junction bases with no gene match: 7. CDR3 DNA sequence: TGTGCCAGCAGCGTAGGGGACAGCCTGGGGAATTCACCCCTCCACTTT. The encoded protein is CASSVGDSLGNSPLHF. The full variable domain, in which reference TRBV9 and TRBJ1-6 provide the parts outside the CDR3, is DSGVTQTPKHLITATGQRVTLRCSPRSGDLSVYWYQQSLDQGLQFLIQYYNGEERAKGNILERFSAQQFPDLHSELNLSSLELGDSALYFCASSVGDSLGNSPLHFGNGTRLTVT.

The chain couples TRBV2 to TRBJ1-1; D not resolved. V was shortened by 7 bases and J by 2 bases, with 11 bases between the two germline ends. This CDR3 has 13 residues. Germline assignment: CDR1 SNHLY and CDR2 FYNNEI. CDR3 loop: CASKSEGNTEAFF. CDR3 coding DNA: TGTGCCAGCAAGTCCGAGGGAAACACTGAAGCTTTCTTT.

This chain connects TRBV11-1 to TRBJ1-2, with TRBD1 identical over 7 bases. Germline CDR1 SGHAT, CDR2 FQDESV (reference sequence). This CDR3 spans 13 amino acids. V lost 4 bases to trimming and J lost 6 bases; unmatched junction nucleotides: 5. CDR3 coding DNA: TGTGCCAGCAGCTCTTGGGACAGAGATGGCTACACCTTC. As protein: CASSSWDRDGYTF.

This chain uses TRBV7-2 with TRBJ2-3; TRBD2 might be the D (6 bases). Between the trimmed V and J ends, which lost 3 bases and 1 base, there was a span of 14 bases. Germline values: CDR1 SGHTA, CDR2 FQGNSA. The CDR3 covers 16 residues. The CDR3 coding sequence is TGTGCCAGCAGCTTTTGGGCCGGGGGAGGCACAGATACGCAGTATTTT. This codes for CASSFWAGGGTDTQYF.

V gene TRBV27 combines with J gene TRBJ2-7, with D tentatively TRBD1 (6 bases). The V and J ends lost 3 bases and 6 bases respectively, with 15 bases between them. Germline loops: CDR1 MNHEY, CDR2 SMNVEV (reference sequence). The length of the CDR3 is 14 residues. This CDR3 is CASSFRQGMREQYF. The CDR3 DNA follows: TGTGCCAGCAGTTTTCGGCAGGGGATGCGCGAGCAGTACTTC.

DNA of the CDR3: TGCGCCAGCAGCCAAGAAATGGGGAGAGCCAAAAACATTCAGTACTTC. Translation: CASSQEMGRAKNIQYF. The V call is TRBV4-1, the J call TRBJ2-4; a weak D match, TRBD2 (5 bases). The germline V gene has CDR1 MGHRA and CDR2 YSYEKL. Trimming shortened V by 0 bases and J by 0 bases, and 9 bases separated the two germline ends. CDR3 size: 16 residues.

V gene TRBV2 combines with J gene TRBJ1-4; 8 nucleotides line up with TRBD1. Germline CDR1 and CDR2: SNHLY and FYNNEI. Trimming cost V 6 bases and J 2 bases; bases outside gene matches: 2. CDR3 size: 14 residues. The CDR3 here is CASSRQGTNEKLFF. CDR3 nucleotides: TGTGCCAGCAGCCGACAGGGGACTAATGAAAAACTGTTTTTT.

The chain recombines TRBV19 with TRBJ1-1; no definite D call. With 1 base removed from V and 1 base from J, the gap between germline ends came to 10 bases. Germline assignment: CDR1 LNHDA and CDR2 SQIVND (reference sequence). The CDR3 runs 15 residues. CDR3 sequence (DNA): TGTGCCAGTAGTATAGTTCCCAGAAAGAACACTGAAGCTTTCTTT. This translates into CASSIVPRKNTEAFF. Looking up the rest from reference TRBV19 and TRBJ1-1 gives the full variable domain: DGGITQSPKYLFRKEGQNVTLSCEQNLNHDAMYWYRQDPGQGLRLIYYSQIVNDFQKGDIAEGYSVSREKKESFPLTVTSAQKNPTAFYLCASSIVPRKNTEAFFGQGTRLTVV.

This clone was detected once. The chain has TRBV7-9 and TRBJ2-7; TRBD1 aligns across 8 bases. Trimming at V came to 2 bases and at J to 7 bases, leaving 10 bases not matched to a gene. The CDR3 is 15 residues long. From germline, CDR1 is SEHNR and CDR2 FQNEAQ (reference sequence). The CDR3 here is CASSLPTGASEEQYF. The CDR3 coding sequence is TGTGCCAGCAGCTTACCGACAGGGGCGTCAGAAGAGCAGTACTTC.

The chain uses TRBV5-1 and TRBJ1-2; 7 bases agree with TRBD1. This CDR3 has 16 residues. V was clipped by 4 bases and J by 2 bases; unmatched bases: 11. The V gene's germline CDR1 is SGHRS and CDR2 YFSETQ. CDR3 region: CASSADTPRGNYGYTF. The CDR3 nucleotides read TGCGCCAGCAGCGCGGACACACCCAGGGGGAACTATGGCTACACCTTC.

The chain carries TRBV27 and TRBJ2-7, with TRBD1 matching over 9 bases. V shed 6 bases, J shed 1 base, and the junction held 25 bases outside the gene matches. This CDR3 has 21 amino acids. Germline-derived CDR1 and CDR2 are MNHEY and SMNVEV (reference sequence). In DNA form, the CDR3 reads TGTGCCAGCAGCTTAAGGGTTCCCGTGAACAGGGGGCGCCCCCCGTCCTACGAGCAGTACTTC. It yields the protein CASSLRVPVNRGRPPSYEQYF.

V usage is TRBV9 and J usage is TRBJ1-1; 7 bases map to TRBD1. V shed 8 bases, J shed 4 bases, and the junction held 11 bases outside the gene matches. CDR3 size: 14 residues. Per the germline V gene, CDR1 is SGDLS and CDR2 is YYNGEE. CDR3 region: CARSSGGEGTEAFF. In DNA, the CDR3 is TGTGCCAGATCTTCAGGGGGAGAGGGCACTGAAGCTTTCTTT.

The V and J genes are TRBV6-5 and TRBJ1-5; TRBD1 is a possible D gene (6 bases). CDR3 size: 13 residues. CDR1 is MNHEY and CDR2 is SVGAGI in the germline V gene. V was cut by 4 bases and J by 4 bases, with 8 bases left in between. The CDR3 coding sequence is TGTGCCAGCAGTTTCACAGGGAATCAGCCCCAGCATTTT. Translated, it gives CASSFTGNQPQHF.